These 30 T cell receptor beta chains share one sample of origin, sequenced in a study of cytomegalovirus exposure and HLA in healthy donors. In the PCR, 60 Vbeta and 13 Jbeta primers were used. The table came from immunoSEQ multiplex PCR; TCRdb's copy has only in-frame clones and leaves some out. The data hold under 150,000 clones, with roughly 88% observed a single time. Sequencing used PBMCs. These receptor sequences come from a boy younger than 18 in good health and CMV-seronegative.

The genes are TRBV19 and TRBJ2-2, with D tentatively TRBD2 (5 bases). Germline loops: CDR1 LNHDA, CDR2 SQIVND (reference sequence). V gave up 3 bases and J gave up 6 bases, with 11 bases separating them. This CDR3 contains 14 residues. The CDR3 nucleotides read TGTGCCAGTAGTATTGGAGGCGATCCCGGGGAGCTGTTTTTT. It codes for CASSIGGDPGELFF.

V is TRBV18 and J is TRBJ2-3; TRBD2 agrees at 12 bases. The CDR3 has 14 residues. Germline CDR1 is KGHSH and CDR2 is LQKENI. The V gene end was trimmed by 6 bases and the J gene end by 3 bases; junction bases not matched to a gene: 1. CDR3 loop: CASSGTSGTDTQYF. The CDR3 nucleotides are TGTGCCAGCTCCGGGACTAGCGGGACAGATACGCAGTATTTT.

The chain recombines TRBV6-1 with TRBJ2-7, with 11 bases that match TRBD2. V lost 8 bases, J lost 4 bases, and 4 bases stayed unmatched. Germline V gene data show CDR1 as MNHNS and CDR2 as SASEGT. CDR3 size: 13 residues. DNA of the CDR3: TGTGCCAGCTCACTAGCGGGAGTGTACGAGCAGTACTTC. The encoded protein is CASSLAGVYEQYF.

The chain links TRBV15 to TRBJ2-7; possibly TRBD2 for D (5 bases). Germline V gene lookup returns CDR1 LNHNV and CDR2 YYDKDF (reference sequence). The CDR3 totals 17 residues. Deletions cut 1 base from V and 3 bases from J, with 19 bases between. The DNA of the CDR3 is TGTGCCACCAGCAGAGCCTACGGGAATTCGTATTACTACGAGCAGTACTTC. Its protein product is CATSRAYGNSYYYEQYF.

The CDR3 here is CASSLVAGTSYEQYF. As DNA, the CDR3 is TGTGCCAGCAGCTTAGTTGCAGGCACCTCCTACGAGCAGTACTTC. V gene TRBV7-9 combines with J gene TRBJ2-7; D call uncertain. The germline V gene has CDR1 SEHNR and CDR2 FQNEAQ (reference sequence). The CDR3 contains 15 residues. Trimming stripped 1 base from V and 0 bases from J, with 10 bases between.

V gene TRBV7-8 combines with J gene TRBJ1-5; 9 bases are a match to TRBD1. Losses at the gene ends were 5 bases for V and 4 bases for J; bases not matched to a gene: 12. Per the germline V gene, CDR1 is SGHVS and CDR2 is FQNEAQ. The CDR3 contains 17 residues. CDR3 DNA sequence: TGTGCCAGCAGCATTTCTCCGGGACAGGGTGGGAATCAGCCCCAGCATTTT. This gives the protein CASSISPGQGGNQPQHF.

V usage is TRBV15 and J usage is TRBJ2-7, with D maybe TRBD1 (6 bases). There are 15 residues in the CDR3. CDR1 and CDR2 (germline): LNHNV, YYDKDF (reference sequence). V shed 0 bases and J shed 0 bases, with 9 bases lying between them. The CDR3 nucleotides read TGTGCCACCAGCAGAGAATGGGACATCTCCTACGAGCAGTACTTC. This codes for CATSREWDISYEQYF. The full variable domain, rest sourced from reference TRBV15 and TRBJ2-7, is DAMVIQNPRYQVTQFGKPVTLSCSQTLNHNVMYWYQQKSSQAPKLLFHYYDKDFNNEADTPDNFQSRRPNTSFCFLDIRSPGLGDTAMYLCATSREWDISYEQYFGPGTRLTVT.

The V and J genes are TRBV28 and TRBJ2-3, with a possible D match to TRBD1 (8 bases). This CDR3 comprises 17 residues. Germline lookup yields CDR1 MDHEN and CDR2 SYDVKM. Trimming left V 1 base short and J 4 bases short, with 18 bases between. CDR3 coding DNA: TGTGCCAGCAGTTTATTCAGGACAGGGACTATCGCAGATACGCAGTATTTT. Protein sequence: CASSLFRTGTIADTQYF.

V usage is TRBV15 and J usage is TRBJ2-7, with no clear D. The CDR3 covers 13 residues. Germline CDR1 LNHNV, CDR2 YYDKDF (reference sequence). Trimming left V 1 base short and J 2 bases short, with 6 bases between. The DNA of the CDR3 is TGTGCCACCAGCAGAGGCAGAACCTACGAGCAGTACTTC. Amino acids: CATSRGRTYEQYF.

This sequence joins TRBV10-3 and TRBJ2-2; D possibly corresponds to TRBD1 (6 bases). Germline CDR1 ENHRY, CDR2 SYGVKD. V lost 3 bases to trimming and J lost 0 bases, with 8 bases between them. This CDR3 is built from 15 residues. CDR3 coding DNA: TGTGCCATCAGTGAAGGACAGTCGAACACCGGGGAGCTGTTTTTT. Protein sequence: CAISEGQSNTGELFF.

This clone was picked up one time. This chain links TRBV29-1 with TRBJ2-7; 8 nucleotides align to TRBD2. The CDR3 contains 12 residues. V dropped 6 bases and J dropped 5; count of bases not matched to a gene: 6. CDR1 and CDR2 from the germline V gene are SQVTM and ANQGSEA. As DNA, the CDR3 is TGCAGCGTCGACGGGGGGGGCCACGAGCAGTACTTC. This translates into CSVDGGGHEQYF.

This clone was found once. The rearrangement joins TRBV4-2 to TRBJ2-1, with D possibly matching TRBD2 (6 bases). Germline CDR1 reads LGHNA; CDR2 reads YNFKEQ. The V gene lost 0 bases and the J gene lost 9 bases, with 15 bases spanning the gap. The CDR3 runs 15 residues. The CDR3 bases are TGTGCCAGCAGCCAAGAGGCGGGGTTCGTCAGTGAGCAGTTCTTC. It yields the protein CASSQEAGFVSEQFF.

The CDR3 loop reads CASSPNRGTEAFF. The CDR3 DNA reads TGTGCCAGCAGCCCCAACAGGGGGACTGAAGCTTTCTTT. This chain joins TRBV7-2 and TRBJ1-1, with TRBD1 identical over 8 bases. Germline trimming cut 5 bases from V and 5 bases from J; bases unmatched to any gene: 4. Germline-derived CDR1 and CDR2 are SGHTA and FQGNSA. The CDR3 runs to 13 residues.

The chain employs TRBV27 and TRBJ2-1, with D maybe TRBD1 (6 bases). V was cut by 2 bases and J by 0 bases, with 17 bases left in between. The CDR3 has 18 amino acids. Germline lookup yields CDR1 MNHEY and CDR2 SMNVEV (reference sequence). The CDR3 DNA sequence: TGTGCCAGCAGTTTACTTGCCTGGACAGTTAGCTCCTACAATGAGCAGTTCTTC. Its translation: CASSLLAWTVSSYNEQFF.

The chain is built from TRBV5-1 and TRBJ1-3, with D maybe TRBD1 (5 bases). Germline CDR1 SGHRS, CDR2 YFSETQ. The CDR3 extends over 14 amino acids. V shed 6 bases and J shed 0 bases, with 10 bases lying between them. CDR3 DNA: TGCGCCAGCAAAGTGGGGCACTCTGGAAACACCATATATTTT. It is translated as CASKVGHSGNTIYF.

On this clone itself: Sequence at one end of the junction differs from germline and may be a read error. The rearrangement uses TRBV4-3 and TRBJ1-2, with D perhaps matching TRBD1 (5 bases). The CDR3 is 15 amino acids. Looked up from germline, CDR1 is LGHNA and CDR2 is YSLEER. CDR3: CASSQDPRDFYGYPF. CDR3 in DNA: TGCGCCAGCAGCCAAGATCCGAGGGACTTCTATGGCTACCCCTTC.

The chain combines TRBV10-3 with TRBJ2-3, with 10 bases lining up with TRBD2. The CDR3 is 15 amino acids. J was trimmed by 4 bases and V by 8 bases; bases with no gene match: 9. Per germline, CDR1 ENHRY and CDR2 SYGVKD. In nucleotides, the CDR3 is TGTGCCATCGAGGCTAGCGGGGGTAACGCAGATACGCAGTATTTT. Amino acids: CAIEASGGNADTQYF.

This chain joins TRBV27 and TRBJ1-5, with D hard to call. The CDR3 consists of 14 residues. The V end lost 2 bases, the J end lost 7 bases, and 12 bases lay between the germline ends. Germline V lookup: CDR1 MNHEY, CDR2 SMNVEV (reference sequence). Written as DNA, the CDR3 is TGTGCCAGCAGTTTAGGAGGCAACCTCCAGCCCCAGCATTTT. Protein sequence: CASSLGGNLQPQHF.

This chain uses TRBV10-1 with TRBJ1-5; 7 bases align to TRBD1. With V trimmed by 7 bases and J by 9 bases, 6 bases remained unmatched. This CDR3 has 12 amino acids. The V gene's germline CDR1 is WNHNN and CDR2 SYGVQD (reference sequence). The CDR3 region has the DNA TGCGCCAGCACAACAGGGGTTGTGCCCCAGCATTTT. Translating gives CASTTGVVPQHF.

This chain joins TRBV19 and TRBJ1-5; tentative D call: TRBD1 (6 bases). The length of the CDR3 is 14 residues. Trimming pared 5 bases from V and 4 bases from J, leaving 12 bases between. CDR1 and CDR2 from the germline V gene are LNHDA and SQIVND (reference sequence). The CDR3 coding sequence is TGTGCCAGTAGTTCTGGACAGACGAATCAGCCCCAGCATTTT. Translation gives CASSSGQTNQPQHF.

V is TRBV9 and J is TRBJ2-1; D gene uncertain. The CDR3 totals 14 residues. V was pared by 2 bases and J by 9 bases, with 15 bases between. Germline-derived CDR1 and CDR2 are SGDLS and YYNGEE. CDR3 amino acids: CASSVQSGPGEQFF. The CDR3 region has the DNA TGTGCCAGCAGCGTCCAGAGTGGGCCAGGTGAGCAGTTCTTC.

The rearrangement uses TRBV28 and TRBJ2-1; 10 bases are shared with TRBD2. Germline lookup yields CDR1 MDHEN and CDR2 SYDVKM. V lost 2 bases and J lost 8; bases outside the gene matches: 6. The CDR3 totals 15 residues. The CDR3 is CASSLRGLAGDEQFF. CDR3 in DNA: TGTGCCAGCAGTTTACGTGGTCTAGCGGGAGATGAGCAGTTCTTC.

V and J are TRBV7-2 and TRBJ2-2; the match to TRBD1 covers 11 bases. CDR3 length: 19 residues. Per the germline V gene, CDR1 is SGHTA and CDR2 is FQGNSA. V lost 6 bases and J lost 5; bases outside the gene matches: 17. This CDR3 is CASSSRTGGARLATGELFF. The CDR3 nucleotides are TGTGCCAGCAGTAGTCGGACAGGGGGCGCACGGCTGGCGACCGGGGAGCTGTTTTTT.

This chain links TRBV5-4 with TRBJ2-3; D gene unclear. Germline CDR1 is SGHNT and CDR2 is YYREEE (reference sequence). The CDR3 loop spans 15 amino acids. Trimming took 0 bases from V and 4 from J, leaving 12 bases between them. The CDR3 spells CASSLVGYDPDTQYF. CDR3 nucleotides: TGTGCCAGCAGCTTGGTCGGGTACGATCCAGATACGCAGTATTTT.

The CDR3 is CASSPGSGTYEQYF. For the CDR3, the DNA is TGCGCCAGCAGCCCTGGCTCGGGAACTTACGAGCAGTACTTC. The rearrangement links TRBV4-1 to TRBJ2-7; TRBD2 might be the D (5 bases). The CDR3 loop spans 14 amino acids. Deletions cut 4 bases from V and 4 bases from J, with 14 bases between. Germline V CDR1 and CDR2: MGHRA, YSYEKL.

This chain connects TRBV9 to TRBJ1-2, with 8 bases aligning to TRBD1. Looked up from germline, CDR1 is SGDLS and CDR2 is YYNGEE. V trimming: 4 bases; J trimming: 4 bases; junction bases outside the gene matches: 9. The CDR3 extends over 15 amino acids. CDR3 in DNA: TGTGCCAGCAGCCCATGGACAGGGACCGCCTATGGCTACACCTTC. This sequence encodes CASSPWTGTAYGYTF.

The chain carries TRBV27 and TRBJ2-1; 7 positions match TRBD2. The CDR3 length is 18 residues. After removal of 6 bases from V and 2 bases from J, the junction contained 16 bases not matched to a gene. Per germline, CDR1 MNHEY and CDR2 SMNVEV (reference sequence). CDR3 in amino acids: CASRSGWALAVTYNEQFF. The CDR3 nucleotides are TGTGCCAGCAGATCGGGGTGGGCGCTAGCGGTAACCTACAATGAGCAGTTCTTC.

The chain links TRBV7-6 to TRBJ2-2, with 8 nucleotides matching TRBD2. The J segment lost 4 bases and the V segment lost 0 bases, leaving 4 bases of the junction unmatched. The germline V gene encodes CDR1 SGHVS and CDR2 FNYEAQ. The CDR3 loop spans 16 amino acids. CDR3 bases: TGTGCCAGCAGCTTAGCCGGCGGGGGGACCACCGGGGAGCTGTTTTTT. Translated: CASSLAGGGTTGELFF.

CDR3 sequence reads: CASSQNRGGKQYF. CDR3 bases: TGTGCCAGCAGCCAGAACAGGGGGGGGAAGCAGTACTTC. The gene calls are TRBV14 and TRBJ2-7, with D tentatively TRBD1 (8 bases). Trimming removed 3 bases from V and 8 bases from J, with 14 bases in between. Germline CDR1 reads SGHDN; CDR2 reads FVKESK. The CDR3 covers 13 residues.

The rearrangement links TRBV29-1 to TRBJ2-7, with a weak D call TRBD2 (5 bases). The CDR3 totals 13 residues. V lost 3 bases to trimming and J lost 0 bases, with 9 bases between them. Germline V lookup: CDR1 SQVTM, CDR2 ANQGSEA. The CDR3 loop is CSVDGESSYEQYF. CDR3 DNA: TGCAGCGTTGACGGGGAGAGCTCCTACGAGCAGTACTTC.